The 7 T cell receptor beta chains reported below all come from one sample, sequenced in a study of control samples from healthy donors and cancer patients. Produced via immunoSEQ multiplex PCR; TCRdb's table is partial and in-frame only. The profile covers about 120,000 clones, with 75% to 90% appearing a single time and approximately 1.1% taken by the ten largest. Sequences were obtained from PBMCs. These receptors were taken from a woman between 45 and 65 years old with colorectal cancer.

J is TRBJ2-7 and V is TRBV9; tentatively, D is TRBD1 or TRBD2 (5 bases each). V lost 0 bases, J lost 2 bases, and 9 bases lay in between. Germline CDR1 and CDR2: SGDLS and YYNGEE. The CDR3 spans 14 residues. The CDR3 DNA follows: TGTGCCAGCAGCGTAGGGTGGGGACCCTACGAGCAGTACTTC. This translates into CASSVGWGPYEQYF.

The CDR3 protein is CASSVSTGLHEQYF. DNA of the CDR3: TGCGCCAGCAGTGTTTCGACAGGGCTCCACGAGCAGTACTTC. The chain carries TRBV10-1 and TRBJ2-7, with 7 bases identical to TRBD1. The CDR3 spans 14 residues. The germline V gene has CDR1 WNHNN and CDR2 SYGVQD (reference sequence). V lost 4 bases and J lost 5; bases outside the gene matches: 8.

This chain uses TRBV11-3 with TRBJ2-3; weak D call: TRBD1 (5 bases). Trimming cost V 5 bases and J 4 bases, with 7 bases left between them. The CDR3 sequence is 12 residues long. Germline V gene data show CDR1 as SGHNT and CDR2 as YENEEA. CDR3 DNA: TGTGCCAGCAGCCAAGGGGCAGATACGCAGTATTTT. Translation gives CASSQGADTQYF. Filled out from reference TRBV11-3 and TRBJ2-3, the complete variable domain reads EAGVVQSPRYKIIEKKQPVAFWCNPISGHNTLYWYLQNLGQGPELLIRYENEEAVDDSQLPKDRFSAERLKGVDSTLKIQPAELGDSAVYLCASSQGADTQYFGPGTRLTVL.

This chain joins TRBV10-3 and TRBJ2-1; 7 bases are a match to TRBD1. The V gene's germline CDR1 is ENHRY and CDR2 SYGVKD. The V gene end was trimmed by 11 bases and the J gene end by 6 bases; junction bases not matched to a gene: 7. The CDR3 covers 12 residues. As DNA, the CDR3 is TGTGCCGTTACTACAGGGGTCAATGAGCAGTTCTTC. Translated: CAVTTGVNEQFF.

The chain recombines TRBV28 with TRBJ2-7; TRBD1 matches 8 bases. CDR1 MDHEN and CDR2 SYDVKM come from the germline V gene. V dropped 5 bases and J dropped 3; count of bases not matched to a gene: 18. The CDR3 extends over 18 amino acids. The CDR3 is CASSPSHPQGASNYEQYF. The CDR3 nucleotides are TGTGCCAGCAGTCCATCCCACCCCCAGGGGGCCAGCAACTACGAGCAGTACTTC.

This chain connects TRBV19 to TRBJ1-1; D unresolved. The V gene lost 5 bases and the J gene lost 0 bases, with 10 bases spanning the gap. This CDR3 is 14 amino acids long. Looked up from germline, CDR1 is LNHDA and CDR2 is SQIVND (reference sequence). DNA of the CDR3: TGTGCCAGTAGTTCCCCGGTAATGAACACTGAAGCTTTCTTT. This codes for CASSSPVMNTEAFF.

This clone occurred a few times. The gene calls are TRBV19 and TRBJ2-7, with TRBD1 identical over 8 bases. Trimming at V came to 8 bases and at J to 5 bases, leaving 8 bases not matched to a gene. This CDR3 is 13 amino acids long. The germline CDR1 and CDR2 sequences are LNHDA and SQIVND (reference sequence). As DNA, the CDR3 is TGTGCCAGTCGATTGACAGGGGAACACGAGCAGTACTTC. Its translation is CASRLTGEHEQYF. The entire variable domain, with the rest obtained from reference TRBV19 and TRBJ2-7, is as follows: DGGITQSPKYLFRKEGQNVTLSCEQNLNHDAMYWYRQDPGQGLRLIYYSQIVNDFQKGDIAEGYSVSREKKESFPLTVTSAQKNPTAFYLCASRLTGEHEQYFGPGTRLTVT.